The 9 T cell receptor beta chains listed next were all sequenced from one sample in a study of T cell changes during pregnancy in multiple sclerosis. Sequencing was performed with immunoSEQ multiplex PCR; in TCRdb, only in-frame clones are kept and a portion is missing. The table includes about 60,000 clones, 91% detected once. Material: CD4+ T cells from peripheral blood mononuclear cells, obtained in the first trimester of pregnancy. The receptors come from a female donor with multiple sclerosis, enrolled in a pregnancy study.

The V and J genes are TRBV9 and TRBJ1-3; 9 bases match TRBD1. V lost 0 bases to trimming and J lost 4 bases; unmatched junction nucleotides: 5. CDR3 length equals 16 residues. Germline V gene data show CDR1 as SGDLS and CDR2 as YYNGEE. The CDR3 nucleotides are TGTGCCAGCAGCGTAGCAACAGGGGGCCCGGGAAACACCATATATTTT. As protein: CASSVATGGPGNTIYF.

This chain links TRBV7-3 with TRBJ2-1; 13 bases agree with TRBD2. This CDR3 has 15 amino acids. Germline assignment: CDR1 SGHTA and CDR2 FQGTGA. V lost 5 bases to trimming and J lost 6 bases; unmatched junction nucleotides: 4. CDR3 sequence (DNA): TGTGCCAGCAGCCCAGGACTAGCGGGGGCCAATGAGCAGTTCTTC. It codes for CASSPGLAGANEQFF.

In nucleotides, the CDR3 is TGTGCCAGCAGCTTAGGGGGACAGCAAGAGACCCAGTACTTC. Protein sequence: CASSLGGQQETQYF. This sequence joins TRBV11-3 and TRBJ2-5, with TRBD1 matching 7 bases. CDR3 length: 14 residues. Germline V gene data show CDR1 as SGHNT and CDR2 as YENEEA. Trimming cost V 1 base and J 2 bases; bases outside gene matches: 1. The full variable domain, rest sourced from reference TRBV11-3 and TRBJ2-5, is EAGVVQSPRYKIIEKKQPVAFWCNPISGHNTLYWYLQNLGQGPELLIRYENEEAVDDSQLPKDRFSAERLKGVDSTLKIQPAELGDSAVYLCASSLGGQQETQYFGPGTRLLVL.

The chain uses TRBV19 and TRBJ2-1; 9 bases fit TRBD2. CDR1 and CDR2 (germline): LNHDA, SQIVND (reference sequence). The CDR3 contains 16 residues. Germline trimming cut 3 bases from V and 3 bases from J; bases unmatched to any gene: 6. As DNA, the CDR3 is TGTGCCAGTAGTATCCGTGCGGGGGGGGGCTACAATGAGCAGTTCTTC. This translates into CASSIRAGGGYNEQFF.

The gene calls are TRBV7-3 and TRBJ1-2, with 10 positions matching TRBD1. V shed 1 base and J 1 base; nucleotides not matched to a gene: 15. Germline loops: CDR1 SGHTA, CDR2 FQGTGA. The CDR3 contains 20 residues. CDR3 bases: TGTGCCAGCAGCTTAAATATCGATGGGACAGGGGACCCCTTTAACTATGGCTACACCTTC. As protein: CASSLNIDGTGDPFNYGYTF. The full variable domain, rest sourced from reference TRBV7-3 and TRBJ1-2, is GAGVSQTPSNKVTEKGKYVELRCDPISGHTALYWYRQSLGQGPEFLIYFQGTGAADDSGLPNDRFFAVRPEGSVSTLKIQRTERGDSAVYLCASSLNIDGTGDPFNYGYTFGSGTRLTVV.

The V and J genes are TRBV15 and TRBJ1-5; 7 bases are a match to TRBD1. CDR1 and CDR2 from the germline V gene are LNHNV and YYDKDF (reference sequence). This CDR3 is built from 16 residues. V gave up 4 bases and J gave up 3 bases; unmatched junction bases: 9. The CDR3: CATSKGQPLLNQPQHF. The CDR3 nucleotides read TGTGCCACCAGCAAGGGACAGCCTCTACTCAATCAGCCCCAGCATTTT.

This clone was seen a few times. The rearrangement uses TRBV7-2 and TRBJ1-6; 11 bases are shared with TRBD1. The CDR3 loop spans 15 amino acids. The ends lost 1 base at V and 14 bases at J; junction bases unmatched: 7. CDR1 is SGHTA and CDR2 is FQGNSA in the germline V gene. The CDR3 here is CASSLGTGGPPTLHF. The CDR3 DNA is TGTGCCAGCAGCTTAGGGACAGGGGGCCCTCCCACCCTCCACTTT. Full variable domain (outside the CDR3, taken from reference TRBV7-2 and TRBJ1-6): GAGVSQSPSNKVTEKGKDVELRCDPISGHTALYWYRQSLGQGLEFLIYFQGNSAPDKSGLPSDRFSAERTGGSVSTLTIQRTQQEDSAVYLCASSLGTGGPPTLHFGNGTRLTVT.

The rearrangement links TRBV30 to TRBJ1-1; a possible D gene is TRBD1 (6 bases). The V and J ends lost 4 bases and 4 bases respectively, with 13 bases between them. The V gene's germline CDR1 is GTSNPN and CDR2 SVGIG (reference sequence). The CDR3 has 13 amino acids. CDR3 coding DNA: TGTGCCTGGAACAGGGATGCCGGCACTGAAGCTTTCTTT. Translated, it gives CAWNRDAGTEAFF.

The chain employs TRBV11-1 and TRBJ1-1; D is possibly TRBD1 (5 bases). This CDR3 has 17 amino acids. Germline CDR1 and CDR2: SGHAT and FQDESV (reference sequence). The V end lost 1 base, the J end lost 4 bases, and 19 bases lay between the germline ends. The CDR3, as DNA: TGTGCCAGCAGCTTAGGTGGCTCGCGGGGGAGCGGCACTGAAGCTTTCTTT. Its protein is CASSLGGSRGSGTEAFF. The whole variable domain, filled in from reference TRBV11-1 and TRBJ1-1, reads EAEVAQSPRYKITEKSQAVAFWCDPISGHATLYWYRQILGQGPELLVQFQDESVVDDSQLPKDRFSAERLKGVDSTLKIQPAELGDSAMYLCASSLGGSRGSGTEAFFGQGTRLTVV.